The 8 T cell receptor beta chains listed next were all sequenced from one sample in a study of blood T cell repertoires in COVID-19. Data came from immunoSEQ multiplex PCR; TCRdb stores just in-frame clones and leaves some out. The table includes under 450,000 clones, approximately 89% detected once. Sequenced material: PBMCs or T cells enriched from blood (not recorded which). These receptor sequences come from a man aged 25 to 45 who had recovered from COVID-19.

V gene TRBV11-2 combines with J gene TRBJ2-1; the match to TRBD1 covers 9 bases. Germline CDR1 and CDR2: SGHAT and FQNNGV. With 1 base clipped from V and 7 bases from J, the junction kept 5 bases outside the gene matches. This CDR3 spans 15 amino acids. DNA of the CDR3: TGTGCCAGCAGCTTAGGACAGGGGGAGGTGAATGAGCAGTTCTTC. The encoded protein is CASSLGQGEVNEQFF.

The table lists this clone with a count of one. The V call is TRBV27, the J call TRBJ1-2, with TRBD1 as a possible D gene (5 bases). Trimming removed 10 bases from V and 4 bases from J, with 16 bases in between. Looked up from germline, CDR1 is MNHEY and CDR2 is SMNVEV (reference sequence). CDR3 size: 13 residues. In DNA form, the CDR3 reads TGTGCCACCCTTGGTAGCAGGGCCTATGGCTACACCTTC. This codes for CATLGSRAYGYTF.

V usage is TRBV19 and J usage is TRBJ2-5; the match to TRBD2 covers 10 bases. V lost 5 bases and J lost 2; bases outside the gene matches: 5. The CDR3 has 15 amino acids. CDR1 and CDR2 from the germline V gene are LNHDA and SQIVND (reference sequence). CDR3 sequence reads: CASSSPAGGQETQYF. The DNA for the CDR3 is TGTGCCAGTAGTTCTCCAGCGGGGGGGCAAGAGACCCAGTACTTC.

V gene TRBV18 combines with J gene TRBJ1-1, with D hard to call. The V end was cut by 2 bases, the J end by 8 bases, with 15 bases between. Per the germline V gene, CDR1 is KGHSH and CDR2 is LQKENI. The CDR3 is 14 amino acids. In DNA, the CDR3 is TGTGCCAGCTCACCAGTTTGGGAGGAAGCGGAAGCTTTCTTT. Encoded protein: CASSPVWEEAEAFF.

The V and J genes are TRBV4-3 and TRBJ1-6, with D perhaps matching TRBD1 (6 bases). This CDR3 comprises 16 residues. CDR1 is LGHNA, CDR2 YSLEER, per germline. The V end was cut by 0 bases, the J end by 10 bases, with 16 bases between. CDR3 sequence reads: CASSQELGQQGSPLHF. The CDR3 coding sequence is TGCGCCAGCAGCCAAGAGTTGGGCCAACAGGGATCACCCCTCCACTTT.

The chain carries TRBV6-5 and TRBJ2-7; 7 nucleotides match TRBD2. The CDR3 has 14 residues. The germline V gene encodes CDR1 MNHEY and CDR2 SVGAGI. The trim removed 7 bases at V and 0 bases at J, leaving 6 bases unmatched. The DNA for the CDR3 is TGTGCCAGCAAGACTAGCTTCTCCTCCTACGAGCAGTACTTC. Its protein product is CASKTSFSSYEQYF.

The V and J genes are TRBV18 and TRBJ1-1, with 7 nucleotides matching TRBD1. This CDR3 contains 14 residues. Germline V CDR1 and CDR2: KGHSH, LQKENI. The trim removed 5 bases at V and 0 bases at J, leaving 3 bases unmatched. DNA of the CDR3: TGTGCCAGCTCAATTGGACAGGTGAACACTGAAGCTTTCTTT. The encoded protein is CASSIGQVNTEAFF.

V usage is TRBV5-1 and J usage is TRBJ2-5, with D possibly TRBD1 on 5 matching bases. The CDR3 extends over 15 amino acids. Per germline, CDR1 SGHRS and CDR2 YFSETQ. Trimming took off 3 bases at V and 1 base at J, with 13 bases between the two ends. The CDR3 DNA reads as TGCGCCAGCAGCTCGGCAGGGTATCCCCAAGAGACCCAGTACTTC. This encodes CASSSAGYPQETQYF.